This entry is about one T cell receptor beta chain. This entry comes from a study of shared clonotypes between healthy human individuals. The assay was immunoSEQ multiplex PCR, and TCRdb's table has in-frame clones only and misses some. The data show 850,000 to 1,200,000 clones, roughly 75% seen once. Trimming left V 4 bases short and J 3 bases short, with 12 bases between. Germline V gene sequence: CDR1 LGHNA, CDR2 YSLEER. The CDR3 sequence is 15 residues long. The sample consisted of memory CD4+ T cells sorted from blood. The subset was: CD45RA-negative fraction. V is TRBV4-3 and J is TRBJ1-4; D is unresolved. This clonotype originated in a young man in good health. CDR3 sequence reads: CASSLNNLANEKLFF. In nucleotides, the CDR3 is TGCGCCAGCAGCCTTAACAACCTGGCTAATGAAAAACTGTTTTTT.